The next 13 T cell receptor beta chains were all read from a single sample in a study of shared clonotypes between healthy human individuals. TCRdb keeps only in-frame clones here, not all; method: immunoSEQ multiplex PCR. The sample contains roughly 1,800,000 clones, about 94% of which appear only once. CD45RO negativity and positive selection for CCR7 defined naive CD8 cells, a population that excluded terminally differentiated effector memory CD45RA+ cells. The sample comprised naive CD8+ T cells sorted from blood. The receptors derive from a man aged 18 to 30 in good health.

This rearrangement joins TRBV7-2 to TRBJ2-7; 8 bases map to TRBD2. The ends lost 5 bases at V and 3 bases at J; junction bases unmatched: 18. CDR1 SGHTA and CDR2 FQGNSA come from the germline V gene. This CDR3 spans 18 amino acids. Here the CDR3 DNA reads TGTGCCAGCAGCCCTTTCGGGGGGGAGACCGCCCCGGACTACGAGCAGTACTTC. Its protein is CASSPFGGETAPDYEQYF. The entire variable domain, with the rest obtained from reference TRBV7-2 and TRBJ2-7, is as follows: GAGVSQSPSNKVTEKGKDVELRCDPISGHTALYWYRQSLGQGLEFLIYFQGNSAPDKSGLPSDRFSAERTGGSVSTLTIQRTQQEDSAVYLCASSPFGGETAPDYEQYFGPGTRLTVT.

Regarding this clone: The sample carries other DNA sequences with the same CDR3. The chain has TRBV27 and TRBJ1-1; tentative D call: TRBD1 (5 bases). Germline V lookup: CDR1 MNHEY, CDR2 SMNVEV (reference sequence). This CDR3 has 13 residues. V lost 3 bases and J 4 bases, leaving 9 bases between the germline ends. The CDR3 coding sequence is TGTGCCAGCAGTTTGGGAGGGGTCACTGAAGCTTTCTTT. It translates to CASSLGGVTEAFF.

The genes are TRBV9 and TRBJ2-5; TRBD2 matches at 8 bases. This CDR3 comprises 15 residues. The ends lost 3 bases at V and 3 bases at J; junction bases unmatched: 7. Germline V CDR1 and CDR2: SGDLS, YYNGEE. CDR3 nucleotides: TGTGCCAGCAGCGCGGGGGGGCTAGAGAAAGAGACCCAGTACTTC. Its translation: CASSAGGLEKETQYF.

The gene calls are TRBV6-6 and TRBJ1-5, with D unclear. CDR3 length equals 12 residues. Germline values: CDR1 MNHNY, CDR2 SVGAGI (reference sequence). The V gene lost 5 bases and the J gene lost 3 bases, with 5 bases spanning the gap. CDR3 nucleotide sequence: TGTGCCAGCAGTCCGTTCAATCAGCCCCAGCATTTT. This encodes CASSPFNQPQHF.

The chain uses TRBV6-5 and TRBJ1-1; D unclear. The CDR3 length is 15 residues. The germline gives CDR1 MNHEY, CDR2 SVGAGI. Trimming cost V 2 bases and J 3 bases, with 13 bases left between them. Here the CDR3 reads CASSYGLGRDTEAFF. The CDR3 region has the DNA TGTGCCAGCAGTTACGGGTTAGGTCGTGACACTGAAGCTTTCTTT.

J is TRBJ1-6 and V is TRBV6-1; 9 positions agree with TRBD1. CDR1 and CDR2 from the germline V gene are MNHNS and SASEGT. V shed 7 bases and J 7 bases; nucleotides not matched to a gene: 5. CDR3 length equals 14 residues. The CDR3 nucleotides are TGTGCCAGCACATTGACAGGGGGAAATTCACCCCTCCACTTT. Amino acids: CASTLTGGNSPLHF.

This clone has a single count. The V gene is TRBV27, the J gene TRBJ2-1; 13 nucleotides agree with TRBD2. The CDR3 runs to 17 residues. CDR1 MNHEY and CDR2 SMNVEV come from the germline V gene (reference sequence). V shed 3 bases, J shed 1 base, and the junction held 3 bases outside the gene matches. In nucleotides, the CDR3 is TGTGCCAGCAGTTTTAGGACTAGCGGGAGATCCTACAATGAGCAGTTCTTC. This encodes CASSFRTSGRSYNEQFF.

This clone was recorded only once. The chain is built from TRBV9 and TRBJ2-7; D may be TRBD2 (5 bases). The V gene lost 3 bases and the J gene lost 3 bases, with 16 bases spanning the gap. Germline-derived CDR1 and CDR2 are SGDLS and YYNGEE. The CDR3 sequence is 15 residues long. CDR3 loop: CASSASGSPSYEQYF. As DNA, the CDR3 is TGTGCCAGCAGCGCCTCGGGGTCCCCAAGCTACGAGCAGTACTTC. The full variable domain, in which reference TRBV9 and TRBJ2-7 provide the parts outside the CDR3, is DSGVTQTPKHLITATGQRVTLRCSPRSGDLSVYWYQQSLDQGLQFLIQYYNGEERAKGNILERFSAQQFPDLHSELNLSSLELGDSALYFCASSASGSPSYEQYFGPGTRLTVT.

The chain couples TRBV4-3 to TRBJ2-7; 10 nucleotides match TRBD2. This CDR3 spans 15 amino acids. V shed 1 base and J 6 bases; nucleotides not matched to a gene: 6. From germline, CDR1 is LGHNA and CDR2 YSLEER. The CDR3 spells CASSQVLAGVAEQYF. As DNA, the CDR3 is TGCGCCAGCAGCCAAGTCCTAGCGGGAGTAGCCGAGCAGTACTTC.

V and J are TRBV9 and TRBJ1-1, with no clear D. The CDR3 has 14 amino acids. Trimming stripped 4 bases from V and 7 bases from J, with 17 bases between. Germline lookup yields CDR1 SGDLS and CDR2 YYNGEE. CDR3 in DNA: TGTGCCAGCAGCTTCCACTGGGAGCCGCATGAAGCTTTCTTT. This encodes CASSFHWEPHEAFF.

A word on this clone: The sample carries other DNA sequences with the same CDR3. This CDR3 reads CASSIGVGTEAFF. The CDR3 DNA reads TGTGCCAGTAGTATCGGGGTAGGCACTGAAGCTTTCTTT. This rearrangement joins TRBV19 to TRBJ1-1; D gene ambiguous. Germline values: CDR1 LNHDA, CDR2 SQIVND (reference sequence). V dropped 3 bases and J dropped 4 bases, with 9 bases sitting between them. The CDR3 is 13 amino acids.

V usage is TRBV4-1 and J usage is TRBJ1-1; D is perhaps TRBD1 (6 bases). Trimming left V 3 bases short and J 1 base short, with 12 bases between. Germline V gene data show CDR1 as MGHRA and CDR2 as YSYEKL. The CDR3 spans 15 residues. The CDR3 nucleotides are TGCGCCAGCAGCCACCCACAGGGACAGAACACTGAAGCTTTCTTT. Encoded protein: CASSHPQGQNTEAFF.

The chain links TRBV7-3 to TRBJ2-1; the match to TRBD1 covers 8 bases. This CDR3 has 13 amino acids. Germline V gene sequence: CDR1 SGHTA, CDR2 FQGTGA. The J segment lost 8 bases and the V segment lost 2 bases, leaving 2 bases of the junction unmatched. The CDR3 loop reads CASSLGQGDEQFF. The CDR3 nucleotides read TGTGCCAGCAGCTTAGGACAGGGCGATGAGCAGTTCTTC.